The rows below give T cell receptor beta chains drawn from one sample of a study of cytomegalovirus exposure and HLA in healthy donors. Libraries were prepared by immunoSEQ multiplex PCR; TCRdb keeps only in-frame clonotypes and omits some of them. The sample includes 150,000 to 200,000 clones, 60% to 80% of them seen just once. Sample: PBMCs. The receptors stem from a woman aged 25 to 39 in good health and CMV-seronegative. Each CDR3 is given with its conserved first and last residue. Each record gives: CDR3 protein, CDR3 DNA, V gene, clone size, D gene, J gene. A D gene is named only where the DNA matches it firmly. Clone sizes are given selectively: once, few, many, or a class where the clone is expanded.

CDR3 protein: CASSLGPTGLSYEQYF; CDR3 DNA: TGCGCCAGCAGCCTGGGACCGACAGGGCTCTCCTACGAGCAGTACTTC; V gene: TRBV5-1; clone size: .; D gene: TRBD1; J gene: TRBJ2-7
CDR3 protein: CASSRGGARVTEAFF; CDR3 DNA: TGTGCCAGCAGTCGGGGGGGGGCCAGGGTGACTGAAGCTTTCTTT; V gene: TRBV2; clone size: medium-sized; D gene: .; J gene: TRBJ1-1
CDR3 protein: CASSLVSQGVTGELFF; CDR3 DNA: TGTGCTAGCAGCTTAGTATCTCAGGGTGTCACCGGGGAGCTGTTTTTT; V gene: TRBV7-7; clone size: .; D gene: .; J gene: TRBJ2-2
CDR3 protein: CAWSSDQRTQYF; CDR3 DNA: TGTGCCTGGAGTTCAGACCAGAGGACGCAGTATTTT; V gene: TRBV30; clone size: .; D gene: .; J gene: TRBJ2-3
CDR3 protein: CASSLGTAHGYTF; CDR3 DNA: TGCGCCAGCAGCCTTGGGACAGCTCATGGCTACACCTTC; V gene: TRBV5-1; clone size: .; D gene: TRBD1; J gene: TRBJ1-2
CDR3 protein: CASSQEPGQRGTEAFF; CDR3 DNA: TGCGCCAGCAGCCAAGAACCGGGACAGAGGGGGACTGAAGCTTTCTTT; V gene: TRBV4-1; clone size: .; D gene: TRBD1; J gene: TRBJ1-1
CDR3 protein: CASKGDYGYTF; CDR3 DNA: TGTGCCAGCAAGGGGGACTATGGCTACACCTTC; V gene: TRBV6-6; clone size: .; D gene: .; J gene: TRBJ1-2
CDR3 protein: CAWGRGRNYEQYF; CDR3 DNA: TGTGCCTGGGGGAGAGGGAGAAACTACGAGCAGTACTTC; V gene: TRBV30; clone size: .; D gene: .; J gene: TRBJ2-7
CDR3 protein: CASSLQEGFYGYTF; CDR3 DNA: TGTGCCAGCAGCCTACAGGAGGGGTTCTATGGCTACACCTTC; V gene: TRBV25-1; clone size: .; D gene: .; J gene: TRBJ1-2
CDR3 protein: CASSYSQGGNYGYTF; CDR3 DNA: TGTGCCAGCAGTTACTCCCAGGGGGGTAACTATGGCTACACCTTC; V gene: TRBV6-6; clone size: once; D gene: TRBD1; J gene: TRBJ1-2
CDR3 protein: CASSGRGGDTQYF; CDR3 DNA: TGTGCCAGCAGTGGGCGGGGGGGAGATACGCAGTATTTT; V gene: TRBV6-5; clone size: .; D gene: TRBD2; J gene: TRBJ2-3
CDR3 protein: CASSVEAGTIYNEQFF; CDR3 DNA: TGTGCCAGCAGCGTAGAGGCCGGGACTATCTACAATGAGCAGTTCTTC; V gene: TRBV9; clone size: once; D gene: TRBD2; J gene: TRBJ2-1
CDR3 protein: CASSQVGGVYNEQFF; CDR3 DNA: TGCGCCAGCAGCCAAGTAGGGGGGGTCTACAATGAGCAGTTCTTC; V gene: TRBV4-1; clone size: .; D gene: .; J gene: TRBJ2-1
CDR3 protein: CASREWVQGSNYEQYF; CDR3 DNA: TGTGCCAGCAGGGAATGGGTACAGGGGAGTAACTACGAGCAGTACTTC; V gene: TRBV6-1; clone size: .; D gene: TRBD1; J gene: TRBJ2-7
CDR3 protein: CASSPNGDLADTQYF; CDR3 DNA: TGTGCCAGCTCACCAAACGGGGATTTGGCAGATACGCAGTATTTT; V gene: TRBV18; clone size: .; D gene: .; J gene: TRBJ2-3
CDR3 protein: CASRITANTEAFF; CDR3 DNA: TGTGCCAGCAGAATAACAGCTAACACTGAAGCTTTCTTT; V gene: TRBV6-6; clone size: .; D gene: .; J gene: TRBJ1-1
CDR3 protein: CASSQEGGTEAFF; CDR3 DNA: TGTGCCAGCAGCCAAGAAGGAGGCACCGAAGCTTTCTTT; V gene: TRBV4-2; clone size: .; D gene: .; J gene: TRBJ1-1